This is a list of T cell receptor beta chains from one sample in a study of regulatory T cells in long-lasting Graves disease. TCRdb passed the multiplex PCR reads through MiXCR, listing each CDR3 protein once. The table has fewer than 450,000 distinct CDR3 sequences, roughly a quarter seen once; the top ten hold about 26%. The material sequenced was peripheral blood mononuclear cells (PBMCs), taken when the disease was refractory, from a patient treated with antithyroid drugs. The receptors derive from a female donor with Graves disease. CDR3s include the opening cysteine and the closing phenylalanine or tryptophan. A D gene is named only where the DNA matches it firmly. Size values are once, few and many counts, or a class for expanded clones, and some rows have none.

d_call	v_call	clone_size	j_call	cdr3_nt	cdr3_aa
-	TRBV28	many	TRBJ2-5	TGTGCCAGCACCAAACTAGAGACCCAGTACTTC	CASTKLETQYF
TRBD1	TRBV7-4	few	TRBJ2-7	TGTGCCAGCAGCTCCAAGGGGACAGATAAGTACGAGCAGTACTTC	CASSSKGTDKYEQYF
TRBD1	TRBV28	many	TRBJ2-5	TGTGCCAGCAGCCCTTCACGAAGTCTGGACAGGCGCCTACAAGAGACCCAGTACTTC	CASSPSRSLDRRLQETQYF
-	TRBV14	-	TRBJ2-7	TGTGCCAGCAGCCAAGGACTGACTCGGGCGATCGAGCAGTACTTC	CASSQGLTRAIEQYF
TRBD1	TRBV11-2	-	TRBJ1-1	TGTGCCAGCAGCTCCCCGGACAGGGAAGCTTTCTTT	CASSSPDREAFF
TRBD1	TRBV6-1	many	TRBJ1-2	TGTGCCAGCAGTACCCGGGACAGGGGTGGCTACACCTTC	CASSTRDRGGYTF
-	TRBV6-2/TRBV6-3	few	TRBJ1-2	TGTGCCAGCAGTTACGGGGGGGATTGGTATGGCTACACCTTC	CASSYGGDWYGYTF
TRBD2	TRBV30	-	TRBJ2-7	TGTGCCTGGAGCAAGCTAGCGGGAGTCTACGAGCAGTACTTC	CAWSKLAGVYEQYF
-	TRBV29-1	once	TRBJ1-2	TGCAGCGCACCCCAGGGGTCCGGGGGTCTCTATGGCTACACCTTC	CSAPQGSGGLYGYTF
-	TRBV12-3/TRBV12-4	many	TRBJ2-7	TGTGCCAGTAACAGGGCCGGAGAGCAGGAGCAGTACTTC	CASNRAGEQEQYF
-	TRBV27	few	TRBJ1-1	TGTGCCAGCAATCAGAGGAGCATGAACACTGAAGCTTTCTTT	CASNQRSMNTEAFF
TRBD1	TRBV7-6	-	TRBJ2-7	TGTGCCAGCAGCTCCTTGGGACAGCTTCCCTACGAGCAGTACTTC	CASSSLGQLPYEQYF
TRBD1	TRBV19	-	TRBJ1-5	TGTGCCAGTAGTATAGTGTGGGGACAGGTCGATCAGCCCCAGCATTTT	CASSIVWGQVDQPQHF
TRBD1	TRBV6-1	-	TRBJ1-5	TGTGCCAGCACCCGGGACAGCCAAAACAATCAGCCCCAGCATTTT	CASTRDSQNNQPQHF
-	TRBV10-3	-	TRBJ2-5	TGTGCCATCAGTGACGGCGGTAGTGTGGAGACCCAGTACTTC	CAISDGGSVETQYF
TRBD1	TRBV30	-	TRBJ1-5	TGTGCCTGGAGTTTAACCGGGACAGGGAATCAGCCCCAGCATTTT	CAWSLTGTGNQPQHF
-	TRBV2	few	TRBJ2-2	TGTGCCAGCAGTGTTCAACAGAACACCGGGGAGCTGTTTTTT	CASSVQQNTGELFF
TRBD2	TRBV2	few	TRBJ2-7	TGTGCCAGCAGTGACCTAGCGGGAGGGCCCGTGTACGAGCAGTACTTC	CASSDLAGGPVYEQYF
-	TRBV28	many	TRBJ2-7	TGTGCCAGCACCCTCTCCCTAACCTACGAGCAGTACTTC	CASTLSLTYEQYF
-	TRBV12-3/TRBV12-4	many	TRBJ1-2	TGTGCCAGCAGGATCGATCAGGGCTATGGCTACACCTTC	CASRIDQGYGYTF
TRBD1	TRBV7-9	-	TRBJ1-4	TGTGCCAGCAGCTTAAGGGGGACAGAGGGGAATGAAAAACTGTTTTTT	CASSLRGTEGNEKLFF
-	TRBV6-1	many	TRBJ2-6	TGTGCCAGCGGAACTGCGACTGGGGCCAACGTCCTGACTTTC	CASGTATGANVLTF
TRBD2	TRBV5-1	-	TRBJ2-2	TGCGTCAGCCGAGGTACTAGCGGGACTCCCGGGGAGCTGTTTTTT	CVSRGTSGTPGELFF
TRBD2	TRBV6-1	few	TRBJ2-7	TGTGCCAGCAGTGAAAGGGGACTAGCGGGAGGCACCTACGAGCAGTACTTC	CASSERGLAGGTYEQYF
TRBD2	TRBV7-2	few	TRBJ2-3	TGTGCCAGCAGCTTAGTAGGAACTAGCGGGACAGATACGCAGTATTTT	CASSLVGTSGTDTQYF
-	TRBV18	many	TRBJ2-5	TGTGCCAGCTCACCAGGCGGAGAAGAGACCCAGTACTTC	CASSPGGEETQYF
-	TRBV4-1	few	TRBJ2-5	TGCGCCAGCAGCCAAGAGGACCACCAAGAGACCCAGTACTTC	CASSQEDHQETQYF
-	TRBV6-1	-	TRBJ2-7	TGTGCCAGCAGTCCCTCTCCTCCAGGCGCCACCTACGAGCAGTACTTC	CASSPSPPGATYEQYF
TRBD2	TRBV5-5	-	TRBJ2-7	TGTGCCAGCAGCTTGACTAGCGGGAGGTCGGGCGAGCAGTACTTC	CASSLTSGRSGEQYF
-	TRBV2	-	TRBJ2-1	TGTGCCAGCGGGTTTGTGGGCATTAATGAGCAGTTCTTC	CASGFVGINEQFF
TRBD1	TRBV7-3	-	TRBJ2-7	TGTGCCAGCAGCCCGTCGGGACAGGGTTACGAGCAGTACTTC	CASSPSGQGYEQYF
TRBD2	TRBV7-3	few	TRBJ2-7	TGTGCCAGCAGCAGCCGGGACTACAGAGACTCCTACGAGCAGTACTTC	CASSSRDYRDSYEQYF
-	TRBV5-1	-	TRBJ2-3	TGCGCCAGCAACCCGCTGGGGTTGGCAGATACGCAGTATTTT	CASNPLGLADTQYF
-	TRBV6-1	many	TRBJ1-1	TGTGCCAGCAGCCCCCGACAGCTGAACACTGAAGCTTTCTTT	CASSPRQLNTEAFF
-	TRBV19	-	TRBJ1-2	TGTGCCAGTAGTTCGAAGCCAGGGACTTATGGCTACACCTTC	CASSSKPGTYGYTF
-	TRBV5-1	many	TRBJ2-7	TGCGCCAGCAGCCTCGCGGGTTGGTCGGGGAACCGGGACGAGCAGTACTTC	CASSLAGWSGNRDEQYF
-	TRBV27	few	TRBJ2-2	TGTGCCAGCAGTCTTTTCCGCACTAACACCGGGGAGCTGTTTTTT	CASSLFRTNTGELFF
-	TRBV27	many	TRBJ2-4	TGTGCCAGCAGCGACCTGGGGGCCAAAAACATTCAGTACTTC	CASSDLGAKNIQYF
TRBD1	TRBV20-1	many	TRBJ2-5	TGCAGTGCAACTCCAGGGGGCCGGGAGACCCAGTACTTC	CSATPGGRETQYF
TRBD1	TRBV7-2	many	TRBJ1-1	TGTGCCAGCAGCCAGGGGGGCTTTACCCCTGAAGCTTTCTTT	CASSQGGFTPEAFF
TRBD2	TRBV7-6	once	TRBJ2-1	TGTGCCAGCAGCACAGGGACTAGCGGGAGCTCCTACAATGAGCAGTTCTTC	CASSTGTSGSSYNEQFF
TRBD1	TRBV20-1	-	TRBJ1-1	TGCAGTGCTAGAGGGCTTGGGACAGGAGATACTGAAGCTTTCTTT	CSARGLGTGDTEAFF
TRBD1	TRBV25-1	-	TRBJ2-7	TGTGCCAGCAGTGAATACCTTTTGACAGGGGCAGGCGAGCAGTACTTC	CASSEYLLTGAGEQYF
TRBD1	TRBV10-3	few	TRBJ1-1	TGTGCCATCAGTGAGTCGAGCTGGGACAGTGACACTGAAGCTTTCTTT	CAISESSWDSDTEAFF
TRBD1	TRBV19	-	TRBJ1-1	TGTGCCAGTAGTATCTACGGACAGGGGGCGAGAACTGAAGCTTTCTTT	CASSIYGQGARTEAFF
TRBD2	TRBV5-1	few	TRBJ2-1	TGCGCCAGCAGCCCCTTAGCGGGGATAAACAATGAGCAGTTCTTC	CASSPLAGINNEQFF
-	TRBV6-1	many	TRBJ2-7	TGTGCCAGCACGGACGGGACGTGGGAGCAGTACTTC	CASTDGTWEQYF
-	TRBV5-1	-	TRBJ2-7	TGCGCCAGCAGCTTGGCAGACGGGACTTCCTACGAGCAGTACTTC	CASSLADGTSYEQYF
-	TRBV3-1	few	TRBJ1-1	TGTGCCAGCAGCCAATTCGCCACAGTCACTGAAGCTTTCTTT	CASSQFATVTEAFF